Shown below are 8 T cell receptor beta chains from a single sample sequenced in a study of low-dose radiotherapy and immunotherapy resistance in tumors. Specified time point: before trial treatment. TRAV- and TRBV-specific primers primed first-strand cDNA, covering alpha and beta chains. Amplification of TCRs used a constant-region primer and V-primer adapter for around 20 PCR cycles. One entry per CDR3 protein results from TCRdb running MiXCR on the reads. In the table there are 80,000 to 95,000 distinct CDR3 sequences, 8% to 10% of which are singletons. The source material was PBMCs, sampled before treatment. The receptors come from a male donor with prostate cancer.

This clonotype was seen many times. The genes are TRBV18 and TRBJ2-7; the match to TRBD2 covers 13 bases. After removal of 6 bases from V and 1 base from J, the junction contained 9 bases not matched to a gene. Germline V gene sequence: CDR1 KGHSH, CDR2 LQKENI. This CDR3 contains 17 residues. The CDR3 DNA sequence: TGTGCCAGCTCGTTAGGACTAGCGGGAGTAAGATCCTACGAGCAGTACTTC. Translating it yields CASSLGLAGVRSYEQYF.

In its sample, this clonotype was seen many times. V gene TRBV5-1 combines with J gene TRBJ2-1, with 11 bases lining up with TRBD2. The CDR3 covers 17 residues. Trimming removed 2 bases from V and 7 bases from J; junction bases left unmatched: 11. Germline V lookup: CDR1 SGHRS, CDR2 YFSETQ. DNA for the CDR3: TGCGCCAGCAGCTTAATGGCGCTAGCGGGAGGTGGTAATGAGCAGTTCTTC. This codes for CASSLMALAGGGNEQFF.

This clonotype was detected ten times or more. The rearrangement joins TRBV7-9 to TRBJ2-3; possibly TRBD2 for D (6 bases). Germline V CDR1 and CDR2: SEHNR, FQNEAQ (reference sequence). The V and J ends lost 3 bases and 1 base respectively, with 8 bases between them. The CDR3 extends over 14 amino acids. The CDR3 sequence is CASSFASGTDTQYF. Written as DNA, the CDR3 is TGTGCCAGCAGCTTTGCTAGCGGCACAGATACGCAGTATTTT.

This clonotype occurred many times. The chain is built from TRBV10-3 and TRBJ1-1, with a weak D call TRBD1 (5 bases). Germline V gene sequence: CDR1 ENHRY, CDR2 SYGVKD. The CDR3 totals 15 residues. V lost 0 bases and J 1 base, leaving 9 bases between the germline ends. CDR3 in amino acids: CAISESQQANTEAFF. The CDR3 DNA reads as TGTGCCATCAGTGAGTCCCAACAGGCGAACACTGAAGCTTTCTTT.

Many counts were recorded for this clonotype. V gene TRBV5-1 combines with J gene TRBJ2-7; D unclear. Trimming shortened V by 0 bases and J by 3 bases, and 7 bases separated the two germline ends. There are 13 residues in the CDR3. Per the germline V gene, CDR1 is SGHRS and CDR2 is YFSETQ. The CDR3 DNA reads TGCGCCAGCAGCTTGGCCGCGGTCTACGAGCAGTACTTC. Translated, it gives CASSLAAVYEQYF.

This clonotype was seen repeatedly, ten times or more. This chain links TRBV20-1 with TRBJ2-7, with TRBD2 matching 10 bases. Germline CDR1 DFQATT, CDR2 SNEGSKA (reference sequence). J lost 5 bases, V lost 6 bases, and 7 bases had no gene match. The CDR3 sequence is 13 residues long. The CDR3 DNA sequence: TGCAGTGCCCCGCTAGCGGGAGTCCACGAGCAGTACTTC. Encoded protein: CSAPLAGVHEQYF.

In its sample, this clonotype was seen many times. The CDR3 DNA sequence: TGTGCCAGCAGCTTAGCCCCAGGGGGCCGGCAAGAGACCCAGTACTTC. Translated, it gives CASSLAPGGRQETQYF. This chain connects TRBV7-3 to TRBJ2-5, with 8 nucleotides matching TRBD1. Germline values: CDR1 SGHTA, CDR2 FQGTGA. With V trimmed by 2 bases and J by 2 bases, 7 bases remained unmatched. The CDR3 length is 16 residues.

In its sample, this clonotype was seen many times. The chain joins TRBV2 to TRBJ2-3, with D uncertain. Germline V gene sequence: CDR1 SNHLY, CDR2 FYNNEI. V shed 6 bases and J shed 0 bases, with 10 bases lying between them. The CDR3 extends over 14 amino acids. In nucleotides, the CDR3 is TGTGCCAGCAGCTGGACCACTAGCACAGATACGCAGTATTTT. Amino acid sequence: CASSWTTSTDTQYF.